This T cell receptor (beta chain) was recorded in a study of naive and memory T cell subsets. Study-level points and caveats: Clonotypes are single alpha or beta chains, not paired receptors. A few larger clonotypes appeared in naive repertoires, especially CD8, possibly memory cells re-expressing CD45RA.

V was trimmed by 0 bases and J by 0 bases, leaving 6 bases between them. The CDR3 runs to 15 residues. In germline, CDR1 is LNHDA, CDR2 SQIVND (reference sequence). CD4+ T cell IFNgamma after overnight CMV lysate exposure gave donor CMV status. CD4 T cells were positively selected, then CD8 T cells from the CD4-negative fraction. Both TRBC1 and TRBC2 were covered by a beta constant-region primer of two equimolar oligonucleotides. Ligated cDNA was amplified by four rounds of PCR with nested alpha and beta constant-region primers and SP2. An oligonucleotide with the SP2 primer and a 12-nucleotide UMI was ligated to the cDNA 3' end. TCRdb re-called the UMI-ligation and nested PCR reads with MiXCR, one entry per CDR3 protein. The sample shows more than 120,000 distinct CDR3 sequences, 15% to 20% of them seen only once. To note about this clonotype: Its matching antigen is unknown.

The chain combines TRBV19 with TRBJ2-1; D is unresolved. This TCR came from a human donor in good health. The sample taken for sequencing was naive CD8+ T cells from blood. DNA for the CDR3: TGTGCCAGTAGTATAGACGGTAGCTCCTACAATGAGCAGTTCTTC. It encodes CASSIDGSSYNEQFF.